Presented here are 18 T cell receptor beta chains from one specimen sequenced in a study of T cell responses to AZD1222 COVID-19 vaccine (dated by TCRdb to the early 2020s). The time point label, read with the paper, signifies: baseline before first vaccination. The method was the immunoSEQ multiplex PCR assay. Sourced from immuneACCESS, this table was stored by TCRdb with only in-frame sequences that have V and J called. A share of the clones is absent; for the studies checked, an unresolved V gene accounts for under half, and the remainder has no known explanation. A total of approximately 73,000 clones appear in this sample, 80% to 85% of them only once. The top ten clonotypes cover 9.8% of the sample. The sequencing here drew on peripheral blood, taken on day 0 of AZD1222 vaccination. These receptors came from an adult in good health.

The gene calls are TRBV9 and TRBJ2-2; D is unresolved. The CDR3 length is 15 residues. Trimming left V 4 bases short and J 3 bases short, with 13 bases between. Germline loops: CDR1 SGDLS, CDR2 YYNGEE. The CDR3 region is CASSSYGSDTGELFF. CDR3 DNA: TGTGCCAGCAGCTCCTACGGTTCGGACACCGGGGAGCTGTTTTTT.

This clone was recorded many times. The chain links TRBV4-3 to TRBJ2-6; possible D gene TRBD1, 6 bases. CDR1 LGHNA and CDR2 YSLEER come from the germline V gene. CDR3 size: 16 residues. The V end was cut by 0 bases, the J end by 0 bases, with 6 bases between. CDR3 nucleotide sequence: TGCGCCAGCAGCCAAGAACAGGGCTCTGGGGCCAACGTCCTGACTTTC. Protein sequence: CASSQEQGSGANVLTF.

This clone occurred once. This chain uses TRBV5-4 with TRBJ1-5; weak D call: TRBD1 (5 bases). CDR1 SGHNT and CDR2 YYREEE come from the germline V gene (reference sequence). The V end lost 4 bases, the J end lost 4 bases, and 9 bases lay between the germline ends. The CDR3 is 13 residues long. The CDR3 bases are TGTGCCAGCAGCAGGGACGGGAATCAGCCCCAGCATTTT. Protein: CASSRDGNQPQHF. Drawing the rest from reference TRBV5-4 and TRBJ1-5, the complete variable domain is ETGVTQSPTHLIKTRGQQVTLRCSSQSGHNTVSWYQQALGQGPQFIFQYYREEENGRGNFPPRFSGLQFPNYSSELNVNALELDDSALYLCASSRDGNQPQHFGDGTRLSIL.

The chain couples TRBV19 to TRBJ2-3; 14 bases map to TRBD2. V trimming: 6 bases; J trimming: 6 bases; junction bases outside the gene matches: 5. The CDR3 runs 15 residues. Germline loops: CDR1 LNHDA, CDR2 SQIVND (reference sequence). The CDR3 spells CASSKTSGGADTQYF. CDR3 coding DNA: TGTGCCAGTAGCAAGACTAGCGGGGGGGCGGATACGCAGTATTTT.

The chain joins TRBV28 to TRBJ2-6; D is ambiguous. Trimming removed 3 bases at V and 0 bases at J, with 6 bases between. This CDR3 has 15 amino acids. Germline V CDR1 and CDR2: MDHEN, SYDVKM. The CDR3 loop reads CASSFTHSGANVLTF. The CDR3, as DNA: TGTGCCAGCAGTTTTACCCACTCTGGGGCCAACGTCCTGACTTTC. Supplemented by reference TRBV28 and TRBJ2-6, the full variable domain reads DVKVTQSSRYLVKRTGEKVFLECVQDMDHENMFWYRQDPGLGLRLIYFSYDVKMKEKGDIPEGYSVSREKKERFSLILESASTNQTSMYLCASSFTHSGANVLTFGAGSRLTVL.

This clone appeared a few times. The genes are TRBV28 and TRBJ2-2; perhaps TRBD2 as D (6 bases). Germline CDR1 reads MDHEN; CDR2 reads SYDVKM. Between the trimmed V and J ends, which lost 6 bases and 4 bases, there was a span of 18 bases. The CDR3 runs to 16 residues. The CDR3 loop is CASRSGRPGGTGELFF. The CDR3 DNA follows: TGTGCCAGCAGGTCGGGGCGTCCCGGGGGCACCGGGGAGCTGTTTTTT.

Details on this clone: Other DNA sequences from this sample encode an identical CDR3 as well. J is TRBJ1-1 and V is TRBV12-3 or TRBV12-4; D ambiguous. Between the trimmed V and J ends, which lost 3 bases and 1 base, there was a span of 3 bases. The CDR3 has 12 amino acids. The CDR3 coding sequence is TGTGCCAGCAGTTTCAGGAACACTGAAGCTTTCTTT. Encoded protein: CASSFRNTEAFF.

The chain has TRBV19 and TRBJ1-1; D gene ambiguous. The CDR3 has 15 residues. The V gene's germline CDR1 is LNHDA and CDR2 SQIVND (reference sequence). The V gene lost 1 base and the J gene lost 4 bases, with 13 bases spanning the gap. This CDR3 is CASSIGVLRVTEAFF. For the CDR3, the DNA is TGTGCCAGTAGTATAGGGGTCCTACGGGTCACTGAAGCTTTCTTT.

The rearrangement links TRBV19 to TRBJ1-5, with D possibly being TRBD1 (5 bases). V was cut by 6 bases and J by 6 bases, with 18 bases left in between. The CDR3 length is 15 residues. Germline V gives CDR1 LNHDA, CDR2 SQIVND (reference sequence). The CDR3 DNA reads TGTGCCAGTAGGGAGGGGCGCCGCTACGCTCAGCCCCAGCATTTT. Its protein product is CASREGRRYAQPQHF.

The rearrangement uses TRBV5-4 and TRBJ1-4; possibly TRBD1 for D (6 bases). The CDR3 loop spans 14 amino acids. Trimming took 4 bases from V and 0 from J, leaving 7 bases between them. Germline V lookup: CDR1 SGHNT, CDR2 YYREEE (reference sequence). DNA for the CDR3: TGTGCCAGCAGCCGGACAGCAACTAATGAAAAACTGTTTTTT. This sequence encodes CASSRTATNEKLFF.

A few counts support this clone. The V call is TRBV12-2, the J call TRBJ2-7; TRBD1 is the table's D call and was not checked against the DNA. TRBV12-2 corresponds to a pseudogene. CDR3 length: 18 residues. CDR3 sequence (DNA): TGTGCAAGTCGCTTAGCGCGACCTACAGGGGGCAAAGGGAGCGAGCAGTACTTC. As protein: CASRLARPTGGKGSEQYF.

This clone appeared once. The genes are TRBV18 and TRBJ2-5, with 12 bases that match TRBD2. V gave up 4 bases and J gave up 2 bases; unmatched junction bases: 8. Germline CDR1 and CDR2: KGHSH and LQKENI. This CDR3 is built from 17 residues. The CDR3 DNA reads TGTGCCAGCTCACTTCTGTCCACTAGCGGGGGGCAAGAGACCCAGTACTTC. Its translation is CASSLLSTSGGQETQYF.

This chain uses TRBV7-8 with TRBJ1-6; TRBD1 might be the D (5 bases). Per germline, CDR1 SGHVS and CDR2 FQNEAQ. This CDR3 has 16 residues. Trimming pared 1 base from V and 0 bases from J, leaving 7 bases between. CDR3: CASSLEGDSYNSPLHF. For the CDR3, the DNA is TGTGCCAGCAGCTTAGAAGGGGACTCCTATAATTCACCCCTCCACTTT. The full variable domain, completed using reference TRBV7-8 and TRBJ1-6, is GAGVSQSPRYKVAKRGQDVALRCDPISGHVSLFWYQQALGQGPEFLTYFQNEAQLDKSGLPSDRFFAERPEGSVSTLKIQRTQQEDSAVYLCASSLEGDSYNSPLHFGNGTRLTVT.

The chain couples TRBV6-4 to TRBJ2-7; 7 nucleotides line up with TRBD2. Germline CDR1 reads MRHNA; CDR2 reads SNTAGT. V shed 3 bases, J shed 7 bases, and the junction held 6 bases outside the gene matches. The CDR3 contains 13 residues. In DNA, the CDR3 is TGTGCCAGCAGTGAGCGGAGGGGAGGGGAGCAGTACTTC. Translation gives CASSERRGGEQYF.

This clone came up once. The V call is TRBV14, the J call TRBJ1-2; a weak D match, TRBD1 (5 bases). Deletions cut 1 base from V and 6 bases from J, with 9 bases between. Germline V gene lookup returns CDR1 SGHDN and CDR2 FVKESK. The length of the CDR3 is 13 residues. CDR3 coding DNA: TGTGCCAGCAGCCAAGTCCAGGGTGATGGCTACACCTTC. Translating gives CASSQVQGDGYTF.

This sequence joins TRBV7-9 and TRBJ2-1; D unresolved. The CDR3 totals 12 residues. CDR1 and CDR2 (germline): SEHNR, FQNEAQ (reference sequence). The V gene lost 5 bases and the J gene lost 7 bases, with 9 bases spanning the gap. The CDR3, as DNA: TGTGCCAGCAGCGCAAATGGGAATGAGCAGTTCTTC. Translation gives CASSANGNEQFF.

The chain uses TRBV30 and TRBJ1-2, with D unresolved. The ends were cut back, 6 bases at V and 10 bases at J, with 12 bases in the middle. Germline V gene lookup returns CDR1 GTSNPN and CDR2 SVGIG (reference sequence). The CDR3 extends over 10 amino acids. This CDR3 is CACIPSAYTF. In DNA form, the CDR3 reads TGTGCCTGCATACCCAGTGCCTACACCTTC.

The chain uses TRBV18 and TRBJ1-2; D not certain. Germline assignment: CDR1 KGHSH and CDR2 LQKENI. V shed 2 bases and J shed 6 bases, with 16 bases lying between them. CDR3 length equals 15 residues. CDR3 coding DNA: TGTGCCAGCTCACCAGGTTTGGAGTTTCGGAATGGCTACACCTTC. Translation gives CASSPGLEFRNGYTF.